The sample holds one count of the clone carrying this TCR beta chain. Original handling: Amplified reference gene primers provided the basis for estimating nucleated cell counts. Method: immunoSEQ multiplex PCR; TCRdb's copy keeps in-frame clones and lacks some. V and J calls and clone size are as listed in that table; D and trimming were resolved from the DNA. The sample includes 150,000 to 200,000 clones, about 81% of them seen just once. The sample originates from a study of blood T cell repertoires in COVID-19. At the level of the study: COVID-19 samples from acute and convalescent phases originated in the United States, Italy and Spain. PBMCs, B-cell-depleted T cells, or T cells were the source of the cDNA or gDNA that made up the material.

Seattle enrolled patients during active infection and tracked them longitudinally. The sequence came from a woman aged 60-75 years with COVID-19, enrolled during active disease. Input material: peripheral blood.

As DNA, the CDR3 is TGTGCCAGCAGCTTTAGAAATGAGCAGTTCTTC. It codes for CASSFRNEQFF. This chain joins TRBV11-2 and TRBJ2-1, with D unclear. The V end lost 3 bases, the J end lost 7 bases, and 4 bases lay between the germline ends. The CDR3 length is 11 residues. The germline gives CDR1 SGHAT, CDR2 FQNNGV.